A single sample is the source of the 18 T cell receptor beta chains below, sequenced in a study of post-analysis software for immune sequencing data (dated by TCRdb to the mid-2010s). This specimen's time point label, interpreted: second blood draw from one MS patient after hematopoietic stem cell transplantation. Library method: PCR. These reads were obtained on an Illumina HiSeq 2500. To reduce PCR and sequencing biases, unique molecular identifiers were built into the TCR beta cDNA libraries. TCRdb applied fastp at Q25 and MiXCR to the public reads, then kept only in-frame beta chains. Each record represents a unique CDR3 protein, reported with the most common genes and DNA among its rows. This sample has 160,000 or so distinct CDR3 sequences in its table, and about 34% of those were observed once. The top ten constitute roughly 28% of the sample. The sample was blood, taken after autologous hematopoietic stem cell transplantation. All receptors come from a girl aged 10 to 17 with multiple sclerosis. Donor details come from another sample of the same person, matched by shared clones.

The genes are TRBV20-1 and TRBJ2-1; D possibly corresponds to TRBD1 (6 bases). From germline, CDR1 is DFQATT and CDR2 SNEGSKA (reference sequence). The ends were cut back, 6 bases at V and 2 bases at J, with 14 bases in the middle. The length of the CDR3 is 14 residues. CDR3 sequence: CSALMWGPYNEQFF. The DNA for the CDR3 is TGCAGTGCCCTAATGTGGGGGCCCTACAATGAGCAGTTCTTC.

This clonotype showed up just a few times. The CDR3 DNA reads TGTGCCATCAGGGGGGCAGGTTCCTACGAGCAGTACTTC. Translation gives CAIRGAGSYEQYF. V gene TRBV10-3 combines with J gene TRBJ2-7; possibly TRBD1 for D (6 bases). Germline V gene sequence: CDR1 ENHRY, CDR2 SYGVKD. This CDR3 is built from 13 residues. The V and J ends lost 6 bases and 1 base respectively, with 10 bases between them.

The CDR3 loop is CASRPLLNTEAFF. CDR3 sequence (DNA): TGCGCCAGCCGGCCGCTCCTCAACACTGAAGCTTTCTTT. V is TRBV5-1 and J is TRBJ1-1; no definite D call. V was shortened by 7 bases and J by 2 bases, with 12 bases between the two germline ends. The germline CDR1 and CDR2 sequences are SGHRS and YFSETQ. The CDR3 runs to 13 residues.

This clonotype was counted between two and nine times. The chain couples TRBV20-1 to TRBJ2-4; 7 bases are a match to TRBD2. The germline V gene encodes CDR1 DFQATT and CDR2 SNEGSKA (reference sequence). Trimming cost V 5 bases and J 2 bases; bases outside gene matches: 9. This CDR3 has 15 amino acids. CDR3 in DNA: TGCAGTGCTCTGGCGGCGGGAGAATCCAAAAACATTCAGTACTTC. Translation: CSALAAGESKNIQYF.

The chain employs TRBV7-3 and TRBJ2-5; no clear D gene. This CDR3 has 13 amino acids. Germline values: CDR1 SGHTA, CDR2 FQGTGA. Trimming took off 5 bases at V and 4 bases at J, with 11 bases between the two ends. CDR3 loop: CASSQFSSETQYF. The CDR3 DNA follows: TGTGCCAGCAGCCAATTCTCCTCAGAGACCCAGTACTTC.

This clonotype was detected a few times. The J gene is TRBJ2-1, the V gene TRBV7-9, with D unresolved. Trimming removed 1 base from V and 0 bases from J, with 7 bases in between. CDR3 size: 15 residues. From germline, CDR1 is SEHNR and CDR2 FQNEAQ (reference sequence). The CDR3, as DNA: TGTGCCAGCAGCTTAGTTACAAGCTCCTACAATGAGCAGTTCTTC. It specifies CASSLVTSSYNEQFF. Combining the CDR3 with reference TRBV7-9 and TRBJ2-1 gives the whole variable domain DTGVSQNPRHKITKRGQNVTFRCDPISEHNRLYWYRQTLGQGPEFLTYFQNEAQLEKSRLLSDRFSAERPKGSFSTLEIQRTEQGDSAMYLCASSLVTSSYNEQFFGPGTRLTVL.

The V and J genes are TRBV7-2 and TRBJ2-5; D may match TRBD1 or TRBD2 (6 bases each). The germline V gene encodes CDR1 SGHTA and CDR2 FQGNSA. V gave up 5 bases and J gave up 3 bases, with 19 bases separating them. CDR3 length: 16 amino acids. The DNA for the CDR3 is TGTGCCAGCAGCCTGTTATGGGGGGCCCAAAAAGAGACCCAGTACTTC. Amino acids: CASSLLWGAQKETQYF. Together with reference TRBV7-2 and TRBJ2-5, the CDR3 gives the full variable domain: GAGVSQSPSNKVTEKGKDVELRCDPISGHTALYWYRQSLGQGLEFLIYFQGNSAPDKSGLPSDRFSAERTGGSVSTLTIQRTQQEDSAVYLCASSLLWGAQKETQYFGPGTRLLVL.

V is TRBV12-3 or TRBV12-4 and J is TRBJ1-4; 9 positions agree with TRBD1. J lost 6 bases, V lost 6 bases, and 5 bases had no gene match. This CDR3 region has 14 residues. The CDR3 region has the DNA TGTGCCAGCAGCGAGACAGGGGGATATGAAAAACTGTTTTTT. The encoded protein is CASSETGGYEKLFF.

This clonotype has more than one count but fewer than ten. This chain links TRBV28 with TRBJ1-5; unclear D gene. Germline CDR1 MDHEN, CDR2 SYDVKM. This CDR3 has 12 residues. Trimming stripped 5 bases from V and 9 bases from J, with 11 bases between. The CDR3 is CASSIQRLPQHF. CDR3 DNA sequence: TGTGCCAGCAGTATACAGCGTTTGCCCCAGCATTTT.

The V call is TRBV7-9, the J call TRBJ1-4, with 7 nucleotides matching TRBD1. The CDR3 runs to 15 residues. Per the germline V gene, CDR1 is SEHNR and CDR2 is FQNEAQ (reference sequence). The J segment lost 5 bases and the V segment lost 3 bases, leaving 6 bases of the junction unmatched. CDR3 nucleotides: TGTGCCAGCAGCTTTGCCGGGACAGAGAATGAAAAACTGTTTTTT. Protein product: CASSFAGTENEKLFF.

This clonotype has at least ten counts. The chain employs TRBV7-6 and TRBJ2-6; unclear D gene. This CDR3 is built from 14 residues. The V gene's germline CDR1 is SGHVS and CDR2 FNYEAQ. Trimming took 7 bases from V and 1 from J, leaving 8 bases between them. The CDR3 DNA is TGTGCCAGCACCCCCTCATCTGGGGCCAACGTCCTGACTTTC. As protein: CASTPSSGANVLTF.

The chain has TRBV11-1 and TRBJ2-1; 11 nucleotides match TRBD2. The V gene end was trimmed by 1 base and the J gene end by 7 bases; junction bases not matched to a gene: 15. Per the germline V gene, CDR1 is SGHAT and CDR2 is FQDESV (reference sequence). The CDR3 extends over 19 amino acids. CDR3 loop: CASSLVASGRPGGKNEQFF. CDR3 nucleotides: TGTGCCAGCAGCTTAGTTGCTAGCGGGAGGCCCGGGGGGAAGAATGAGCAGTTCTTC.

The chain uses TRBV15 and TRBJ2-2; D is uncertain. With 5 bases removed from V and 0 bases from J, the gap between germline ends came to 13 bases. Germline-derived CDR1 and CDR2 are LNHNV and YYDKDF (reference sequence). The CDR3 has 16 residues. CDR3 DNA: TGTGCCACCAGCGCCGGCAGGTCCCCGAACACCGGGGAGCTGTTTTTT. Translating it yields CATSAGRSPNTGELFF.

V usage is TRBV18 and J usage is TRBJ2-3; TRBD2 matches at 8 bases. CDR1 is KGHSH, CDR2 LQKENI, per germline. The CDR3 consists of 16 residues. With V trimmed by 2 bases and J by 2 bases, 6 bases remained unmatched. The CDR3 DNA reads as TGTGCCAGCTCACCATATACTAGCGGATACACAGATACGCAGTATTTT. This sequence encodes CASSPYTSGYTDTQYF.

This clonotype was seen a handful of times. The gene calls are TRBV20-1 and TRBJ2-4, with 7 bases lining up with TRBD1. The CDR3 loop spans 14 amino acids. V shed 2 bases, J shed 4 bases, and the junction held 5 bases outside the gene matches. In germline, CDR1 is DFQATT, CDR2 SNEGSKA (reference sequence). The CDR3 DNA follows: TGCAGTGCTAGACTAGACAGGGATAAAAACATTCAGTACTTC. This translates into CSARLDRDKNIQYF.

V gene TRBV6-1 combines with J gene TRBJ2-7; D ambiguous. Trimming pared 3 bases from V and 0 bases from J, leaving 15 bases between. CDR3 size: 16 residues. CDR1 MNHNS and CDR2 SASEGT come from the germline V gene. The CDR3 loop reads CASSDSALGVSYEQYF. CDR3 bases: TGTGCCAGCAGTGATTCGGCCCTTGGGGTCTCCTACGAGCAGTACTTC.

The rearrangement uses TRBV12-3 or TRBV12-4 and TRBJ1-4; D remains ambiguous. The CDR3 loop spans 13 amino acids. V was trimmed by 7 bases and J by 0 bases, leaving 6 bases between them. CDR3 region: CASNEATNEKLFF. CDR3 nucleotides: TGTGCCAGCAACGAAGCAACTAATGAAAAACTGTTTTTT.

The J gene is TRBJ2-1, the V gene TRBV7-3; D not certain. Trimming left V 2 bases short and J 6 bases short, with 5 bases between. The CDR3 contains 12 residues. Germline values: CDR1 SGHTA, CDR2 FQGTGA. The CDR3 nucleotides are TGTGCCAGCAGCTTACCCCCCAATGAGCAGTTCTTC. This encodes CASSLPPNEQFF.